This TCR beta chain derives from a study of PD-L1 blockade in urothelial cancer. Germline V gives CDR1 MNHEY, CDR2 SVGAGI. CDR3 size: 15 residues. Trimming at V came to 6 bases and at J to 3 bases, leaving 9 bases not matched to a gene. Measured with immunoSEQ multiplex PCR; TCRdb has only the in-frame clones, and not every one. Of around 41,000 clones in the sample, about 80% were seen once. Sample time point: peripheral blood 6 weeks after treatment start. The chain carries TRBV6-5 and TRBJ2-7; 9 nucleotides line up with TRBD1. The sequence was collected from a man in his sixties with urothelial cancer. Sequences were derived from PBMCs, sampled around atezolizumab (anti-PD-L1) treatment. CDR3 residues: CASSPHGTGRYEQYF. The DNA for the CDR3 is TGTGCCAGCAGCCCACATGGGACAGGGCGCTACGAGCAGTACTTC.